These T cell receptor beta chains were read from a single sample in a study of OX40 agonist ivuxolimab in advanced cancers. Repertoires were generated with immunoSEQ multiplex PCR, while TCRdb's copy carries only in-frame clones and drops some. The sample records about 82,000 clones, roughly 90% being singletons. Here the sequenced sample was CD4+ or CD8+ T cells sorted from blood, taken in a trial of the OX40 agonist ivuxolimab. These receptors were obtained from an adult with an advanced solid tumor such as melanoma, head and neck, liver or kidney cancer. The CDR3 runs from the conserved cysteine through the conserved F or W. A D gene is named only where the DNA matches it firmly.

CDR3aa,j_gene,v_gene,d_gene
CASSQDQQGRETQYF,TRBJ2-5,TRBV4-2,-
CASSLVLAEETQYF,TRBJ2-5,TRBV7-7,-
CASSVDGAGANTGELFF,TRBJ2-2,TRBV9,-
CASSVGEGAVGETQYF,TRBJ2-5,TRBV9,TRBD1
CASSERGGQSQYF,TRBJ2-3,TRBV6-5,TRBD2
CASSDPPGQETQYF,TRBJ2-5,TRBV5-6,-
CAWAQGVANTEAFF,TRBJ1-1,TRBV30,TRBD1
CASSERGPHQYGYTF,TRBJ1-2,TRBV6-1,-
CASSSLGTQNTEAFF,TRBJ1-1,TRBV9,-
CASSLAVPSSGNTIYF,TRBJ1-3,TRBV7-9,-
CASSEPNRDRGYEQYF,TRBJ2-7,TRBV10-1,-
CASGTSGLYNEQFF,TRBJ2-1,TRBV5-1,TRBD2
CASSEAKIRGEAKWRAFF,TRBJ1-1,TRBV6-1,-
CAIRQGADTEAFF,TRBJ1-1,TRBV10-3,TRBD1
CASSQALGGPTDTQYF,TRBJ2-3,TRBV4-2,-
CASEATGAYNEQFF,TRBJ2-1,TRBV5-1,TRBD1
CAWSVRLGETQYF,TRBJ2-5,TRBV30,-
CASSLWTGQDEQYF,TRBJ2-7,TRBV5-1,TRBD1
CASSGTSGANVLTF,TRBJ2-6,TRBV6-6,-
CASSLGAGGVATGELFF,TRBJ2-2,TRBV5-1,-
CASSRPEGDQYF,TRBJ2-7,TRBV18,-
CASSGTGQETQYF,TRBJ2-5,TRBV5-4,-
CASSVASGSTDTQYF,TRBJ2-3,TRBV9,-
CASSSTPAGGHGYTF,TRBJ1-2,TRBV19,-
CASRRTGPGNNSPLHF,TRBJ1-6,TRBV6-9,-
CAWSPGQGNYGYTF,TRBJ1-2,TRBV30,TRBD1
CASSLKADIQYF,TRBJ2-4,TRBV7-2,-
CASRGRQGANEKLFF,TRBJ1-4,TRBV2,TRBD1
CASSEARRDNQPQHF,TRBJ1-5,TRBV6-1,-
CSGGGLAGTNEQFF,TRBJ2-1,TRBV29-1,TRBD2
CASSLRREAGNTIYF,TRBJ1-3,TRBV6-6,-
CASSLWDRTLSGANVLTF,TRBJ2-6,TRBV19,TRBD1
CALDGQGDSFVGGYTF,TRBJ1-2,TRBV30,TRBD1
CASSAGTSGADTQYF,TRBJ2-3,TRBV9,TRBD2
CASSAGGGVYGYTF,TRBJ1-2,TRBV7-8,-
CASSQVSQGGHPIF,TRBJ1-2,TRBV14,TRBD1
CASSRGRELGYEQYF,TRBJ2-7,TRBV9,-
CASSLKQTGDTEAFF,TRBJ1-1,TRBV18,TRBD1
CASSLGAGGNSPLHF,TRBJ1-6,TRBV11-2,TRBD1